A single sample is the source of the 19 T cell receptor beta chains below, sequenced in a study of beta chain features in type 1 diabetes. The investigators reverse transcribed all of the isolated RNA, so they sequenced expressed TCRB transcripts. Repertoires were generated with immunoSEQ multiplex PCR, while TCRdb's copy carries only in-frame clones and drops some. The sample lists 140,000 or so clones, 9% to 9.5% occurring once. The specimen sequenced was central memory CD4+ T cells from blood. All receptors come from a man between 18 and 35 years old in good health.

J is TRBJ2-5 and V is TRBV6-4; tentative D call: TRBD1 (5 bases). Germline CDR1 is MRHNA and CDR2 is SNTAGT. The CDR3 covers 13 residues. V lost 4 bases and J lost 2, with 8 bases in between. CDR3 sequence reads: CASSVQAQETQYF. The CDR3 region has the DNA TGTGCCAGCAGTGTACAGGCGCAAGAGACCCAGTACTTC.

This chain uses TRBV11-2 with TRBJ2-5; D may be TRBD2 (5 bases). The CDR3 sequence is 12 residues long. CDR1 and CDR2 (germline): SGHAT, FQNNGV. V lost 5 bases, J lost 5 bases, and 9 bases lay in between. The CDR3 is CASSGLRETQYF. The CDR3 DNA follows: TGTGCCAGCAGCGGACTGAGGGAGACCCAGTACTTC. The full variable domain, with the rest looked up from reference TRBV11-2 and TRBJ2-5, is EAGVAQSPRYKIIEKRQSVAFWCNPISGHATLYWYQQILGQGPKLLIQFQNNGVVDDSQLPKDRFSAERLKGVDSTLKIQPAKLEDSAVYLCASSGLRETQYFGPGTRLLVL.

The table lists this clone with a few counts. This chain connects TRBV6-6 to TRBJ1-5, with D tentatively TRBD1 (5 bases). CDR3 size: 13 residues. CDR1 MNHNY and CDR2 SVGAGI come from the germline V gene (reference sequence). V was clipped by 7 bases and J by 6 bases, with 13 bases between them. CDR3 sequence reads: CASTKEGIQPQHF. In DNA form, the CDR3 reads TGTGCCAGCACGAAGGAGGGGATTCAGCCCCAGCATTTT.

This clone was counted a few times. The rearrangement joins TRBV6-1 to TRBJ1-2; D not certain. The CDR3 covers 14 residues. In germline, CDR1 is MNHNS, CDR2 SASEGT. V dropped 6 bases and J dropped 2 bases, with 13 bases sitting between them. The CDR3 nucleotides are TGTGCCAGCAGGGCCGGAGGACCGAACTATGGCTACACCTTC. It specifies CASRAGGPNYGYTF.

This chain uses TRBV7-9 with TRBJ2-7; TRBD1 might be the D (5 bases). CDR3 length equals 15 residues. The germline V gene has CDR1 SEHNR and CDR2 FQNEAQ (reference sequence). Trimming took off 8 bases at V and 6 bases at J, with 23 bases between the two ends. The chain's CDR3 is CASGKKGQSLIEQYF. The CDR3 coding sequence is TGTGCCAGCGGCAAAAAGGGGCAGTCACTAATCGAGCAGTACTTC.

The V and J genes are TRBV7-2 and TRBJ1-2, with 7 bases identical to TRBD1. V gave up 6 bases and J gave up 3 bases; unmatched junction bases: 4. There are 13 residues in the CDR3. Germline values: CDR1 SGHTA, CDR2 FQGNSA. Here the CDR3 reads CASSSDRDYGYTF. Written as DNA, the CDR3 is TGTGCCAGCAGTTCCGACAGGGACTATGGCTACACCTTC.

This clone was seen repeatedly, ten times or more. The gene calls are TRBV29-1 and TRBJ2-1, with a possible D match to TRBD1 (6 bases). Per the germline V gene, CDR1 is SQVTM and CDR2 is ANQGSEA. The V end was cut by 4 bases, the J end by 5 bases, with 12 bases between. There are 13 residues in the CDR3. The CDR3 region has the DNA TGCAGCGTTGGGACAGATCGGAACAATGAGCAGTTCTTC. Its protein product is CSVGTDRNNEQFF.

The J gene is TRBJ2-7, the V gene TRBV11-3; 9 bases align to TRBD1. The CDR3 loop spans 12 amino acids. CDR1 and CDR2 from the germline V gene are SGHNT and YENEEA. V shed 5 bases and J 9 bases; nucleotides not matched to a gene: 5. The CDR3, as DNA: TGTGCCAGCAGCGCAACAGGGGGCCGGCAGTACTTC. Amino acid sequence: CASSATGGRQYF.

In DNA, the CDR3 is TGTGCCAGCAGCCAAATCCAGGGGTCCGATTTCTACGAGCAGTACTTC. Protein sequence: CASSQIQGSDFYEQYF. The chain combines TRBV11-2 with TRBJ2-7; D may be TRBD1 (6 bases). Trimming removed 5 bases from V and 3 bases from J, with 20 bases in between. The CDR3 extends over 16 amino acids. Germline CDR1 SGHAT, CDR2 FQNNGV.

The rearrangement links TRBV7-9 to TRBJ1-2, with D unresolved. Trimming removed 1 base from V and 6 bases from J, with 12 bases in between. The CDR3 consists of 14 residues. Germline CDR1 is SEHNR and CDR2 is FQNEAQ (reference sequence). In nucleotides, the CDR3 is TGTGCCAGCAGCTTAGATCGGGGTCCGCATGGCTACACCTTC. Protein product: CASSLDRGPHGYTF.

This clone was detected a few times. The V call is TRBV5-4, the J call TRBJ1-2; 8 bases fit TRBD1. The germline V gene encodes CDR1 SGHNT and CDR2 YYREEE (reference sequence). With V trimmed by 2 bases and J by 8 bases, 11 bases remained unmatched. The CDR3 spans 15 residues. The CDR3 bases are TGTGCCAGCAGCTTTGGACAGGGTAACTTAGGCGGCTACACCTTC. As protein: CASSFGQGNLGGYTF.

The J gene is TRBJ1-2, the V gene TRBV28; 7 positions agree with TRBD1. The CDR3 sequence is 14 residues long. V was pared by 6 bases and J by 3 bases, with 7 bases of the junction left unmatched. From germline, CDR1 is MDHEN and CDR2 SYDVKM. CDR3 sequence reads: CASRTTGADYGYTF. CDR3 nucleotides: TGTGCCAGCAGGACAACAGGGGCAGACTATGGCTACACCTTC.

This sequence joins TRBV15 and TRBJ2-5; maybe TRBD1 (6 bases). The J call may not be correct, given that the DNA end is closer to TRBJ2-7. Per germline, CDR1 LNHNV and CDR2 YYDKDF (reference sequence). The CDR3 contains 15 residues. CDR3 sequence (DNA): TGTGCCACCAGCAGACAAGGGGGTTTCGCCTACGAGCAGTACTTC. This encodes CATSRQGGFAYEQYF.

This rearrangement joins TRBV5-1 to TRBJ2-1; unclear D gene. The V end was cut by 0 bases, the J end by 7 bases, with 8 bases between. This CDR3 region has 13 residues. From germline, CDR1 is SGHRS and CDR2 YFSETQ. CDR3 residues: CASSLANGNEQFF. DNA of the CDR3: TGCGCCAGCAGCTTGGCCAACGGGAATGAGCAGTTCTTC. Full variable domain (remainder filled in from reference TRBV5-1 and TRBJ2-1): KAGVTQTPRYLIKTRGQQVTLSCSPISGHRSVSWYQQTPGQGLQFLFEYFSETQRNKGNFPGRFSGRQFSNSRSEMNVSTLELGDSALYLCASSLANGNEQFFGPGTRLTVL.

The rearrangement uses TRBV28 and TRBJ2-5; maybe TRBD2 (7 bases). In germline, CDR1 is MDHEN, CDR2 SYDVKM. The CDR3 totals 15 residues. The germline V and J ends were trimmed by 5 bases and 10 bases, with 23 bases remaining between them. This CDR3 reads CASSPSTGGLRGQYF. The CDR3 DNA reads TGTGCCAGCAGTCCCTCCACGGGGGGCTTAAGAGGCCAGTACTTC. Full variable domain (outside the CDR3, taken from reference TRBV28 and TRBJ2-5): DVKVTQSSRYLVKRTGEKVFLECVQDMDHENMFWYRQDPGLGLRLIYFSYDVKMKEKGDIPEGYSVSREKKERFSLILESASTNQTSMYLCASSPSTGGLRGQYFGPGTRLLVL.

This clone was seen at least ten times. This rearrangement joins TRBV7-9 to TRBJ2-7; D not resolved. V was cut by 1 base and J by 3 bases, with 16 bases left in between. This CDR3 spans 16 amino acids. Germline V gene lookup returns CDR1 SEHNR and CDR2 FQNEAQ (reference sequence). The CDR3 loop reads CASSLVKADKGYEQYF. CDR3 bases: TGTGCCAGCAGCTTAGTTAAGGCAGACAAAGGCTACGAGCAGTACTTC.

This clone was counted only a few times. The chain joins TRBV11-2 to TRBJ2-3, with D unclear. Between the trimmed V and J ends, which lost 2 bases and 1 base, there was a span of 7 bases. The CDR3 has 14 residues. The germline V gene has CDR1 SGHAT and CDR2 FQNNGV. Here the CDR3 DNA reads TGTGCCAGCAGCTTACGACTTGGCACAGATACGCAGTATTTT. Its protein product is CASSLRLGTDTQYF.

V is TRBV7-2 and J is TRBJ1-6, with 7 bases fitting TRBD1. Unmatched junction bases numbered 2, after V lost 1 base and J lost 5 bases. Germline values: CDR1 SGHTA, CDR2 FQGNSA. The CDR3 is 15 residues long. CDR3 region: CASSLEGQNNSPLHF. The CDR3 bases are TGTGCCAGCAGCTTAGAGGGACAGAATAATTCACCCCTCCACTTT.

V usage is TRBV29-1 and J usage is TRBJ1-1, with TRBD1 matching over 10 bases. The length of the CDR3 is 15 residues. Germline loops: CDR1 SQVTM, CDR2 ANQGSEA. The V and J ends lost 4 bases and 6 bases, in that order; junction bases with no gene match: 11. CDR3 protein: CSVGSRTGGYAEAFF. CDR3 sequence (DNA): TGCAGCGTTGGGTCTAGGACAGGGGGTTATGCTGAAGCTTTCTTT.